The 24 T cell receptor beta chains listed next were all sequenced from one sample in a study of T cell responses to AZD1222 COVID-19 vaccine. Some clones are missing from TCRdb's copy, which holds only in-frame ones; the method was immunoSEQ multiplex PCR. The sample records about 84,000 clones, approximately 83% being singletons. Sequencing used peripheral blood, obtained 28 days after the second AZD1222 dose. These receptors were obtained from an adult who received the AZD1222 COVID-19 vaccine.

This rearrangement joins TRBV28 to TRBJ2-7; D is possibly TRBD1 (6 bases). Germline V lookup: CDR1 MDHEN, CDR2 SYDVKM. Trimming took off 7 bases at V and 6 bases at J, with 19 bases between the two ends. CDR3 length: 14 residues. The CDR3 protein is CASTPIPGRGEQYF. CDR3 nucleotide sequence: TGTGCCAGCACCCCTATCCCGGGCAGGGGCGAGCAGTACTTC.

This clone has only one observation. The rearrangement links TRBV27 to TRBJ1-4, with D maybe TRBD1 (6 bases). Between the trimmed V and J ends, which lost 6 bases and 3 bases, there was a span of 17 bases. The CDR3 length is 16 residues. Germline CDR1 reads MNHEY; CDR2 reads SMNVEV (reference sequence). The CDR3 region is CASRHGWRGANEKLFF. DNA of the CDR3: TGTGCCAGCAGACACGGGTGGAGGGGGGCTAATGAAAAACTGTTTTTT.

The chain employs TRBV4-1 and TRBJ1-1, with D uncertain. CDR1 MGHRA and CDR2 YSYEKL come from the germline V gene. CDR3 length equals 18 residues. Trimming shortened V by 2 bases and J by 9 bases, and 28 bases separated the two germline ends. For the CDR3, the DNA is TGCGCCAGCAGCCAAAGGGTGGGATCCGACACCCAGTCGGTGAAAGCTTTCTTT. Amino acid sequence: CASSQRVGSDTQSVKAFF.

This rearrangement joins TRBV18 to TRBJ1-1, with 9 bases lining up with TRBD1. This CDR3 has 14 residues. The J segment lost 3 bases and the V segment lost 2 bases, leaving 1 base of the junction unmatched. Germline CDR1 and CDR2: KGHSH and LQKENI. DNA for the CDR3: TGTGCCAGCTCACCATGGACAGGGGACACTGAAGCTTTCTTT. It encodes CASSPWTGDTEAFF.

J is TRBJ2-1 and V is TRBV28; D is possibly TRBD2 (6 bases). V was cut by 7 bases and J by 2 bases, with 12 bases left in between. Germline-derived CDR1 and CDR2 are MDHEN and SYDVKM. The length of the CDR3 is 14 residues. The CDR3 bases are TGTGCCAGCAACCCCGGGGGAACCTACAATGAGCAGTTCTTC. Its protein is CASNPGGTYNEQFF.

The chain joins TRBV7-6 to TRBJ2-3; 9 positions agree with TRBD2. CDR1 and CDR2 from the germline V gene are SGHVS and FNYEAQ. This CDR3 is 16 amino acids long. Trimming cost V 2 bases and J 2 bases; bases outside gene matches: 5. CDR3 sequence reads: CASSLLPSGATDTQYF. The CDR3, as DNA: TGTGCCAGCAGCTTATTGCCTAGCGGGGCCACAGATACGCAGTATTTT.

This clone was detected once. The V and J genes are TRBV7-8 and TRBJ2-7; D is ambiguous. Germline CDR1 SGHVS, CDR2 FQNEAQ. Trimming stripped 2 bases from V and 0 bases from J, with 17 bases between. The CDR3 extends over 17 amino acids. CDR3 residues: CASSLISGYSVSYEQYF. The DNA for the CDR3 is TGTGCCAGCAGCTTAATTTCCGGTTACAGTGTCTCCTACGAGCAGTACTTC.

This clone has a single count. V gene TRBV7-9 combines with J gene TRBJ1-5, with D possibly matching TRBD1 (5 bases). The CDR3 contains 13 residues. V lost 4 bases and J 11 bases, leaving 15 bases between the germline ends. The germline gives CDR1 SEHNR, CDR2 FQNEAQ (reference sequence). The CDR3 DNA is TGTGCCAGCAGCTGGGGGACCTCCGTGACCCAGCATTTT. It specifies CASSWGTSVTQHF.

V usage is TRBV4-1 and J usage is TRBJ2-5, with D unresolved. The V and J ends lost 4 bases and 0 bases respectively, with 12 bases between them. The CDR3 loop spans 15 amino acids. CDR1 MGHRA and CDR2 YSYEKL come from the germline V gene. The DNA for the CDR3 is TGCGCCAGCAGCCTTCAAAATTTGTACCAAGAGACCCAGTACTTC. It codes for CASSLQNLYQETQYF.

V gene TRBV3-1 (or the pseudogene TRBV3-2) combines with J gene TRBJ1-2; tentatively, D is TRBD1 (6 bases). Trimming took 5 bases from V and 1 from J, leaving 14 bases between them. The CDR3 loop spans 15 amino acids. CDR1 and CDR2 from the germline V gene are LGHDT and YNNKEL (reference sequence). CDR3 sequence (DNA): TGTGCCAGCAGCAACTTTAGGGGGTTTAACTATGGCTACACCTTC. Amino acid sequence: CASSNFRGFNYGYTF.

The rearrangement joins TRBV6-5 to TRBJ1-2; D ambiguous. Germline CDR1 is MNHEY and CDR2 is SVGAGI. The CDR3 totals 16 residues. The V end lost 0 bases, the J end lost 1 base, and 12 bases lay between the germline ends. CDR3: CASSYSARILNYGYTF. The CDR3, as DNA: TGTGCCAGCAGTTACTCAGCACGGATCCTTAACTATGGCTACACCTTC.

The V and J genes are TRBV28 and TRBJ1-2; possible D gene TRBD1, 5 bases. The V and J ends lost 4 bases and 8 bases respectively, with 20 bases between them. Germline V CDR1 and CDR2: MDHEN, SYDVKM. The CDR3 loop spans 15 amino acids. For the CDR3, the DNA is TGTGCCAGCAGTTCCCTCCTCGGACACGGGTGGGGCTACACCTTC. It codes for CASSSLLGHGWGYTF.

The chain is built from TRBV14 and TRBJ2-2; D is perhaps TRBD1 (6 bases). V dropped 4 bases and J dropped 3 bases, with 12 bases sitting between them. Germline CDR1 reads SGHDN; CDR2 reads FVKESK. The CDR3 is 15 residues long. The CDR3 DNA reads TGTGCCAGCAGCCCCAGGGGTGGGGACACCGGGGAGCTGTTTTTT. Its protein is CASSPRGGDTGELFF.

The genes are TRBV9 and TRBJ1-1; TRBD1 agrees at 7 bases. This CDR3 comprises 15 residues. The V and J ends lost 5 bases and 1 base, in that order; junction bases with no gene match: 8. Germline V gene lookup returns CDR1 SGDLS and CDR2 YYNGEE. CDR3 residues: CASSSRTGRNTEAFF. CDR3 DNA: TGTGCCAGCAGTTCAAGGACAGGACGGAACACTGAAGCTTTCTTT.

The gene calls are TRBV28 and TRBJ1-2, with D uncertain. The CDR3 loop spans 13 amino acids. The V end was cut by 3 bases, the J end by 4 bases, with 9 bases between. Germline V gene lookup returns CDR1 MDHEN and CDR2 SYDVKM. CDR3 DNA sequence: TGTGCCAGCAGTTTTGCCAGCTTCTATGGCTACACCTTC. This translates into CASSFASFYGYTF.

The chain is built from TRBV7-3 and TRBJ1-2, with 8 bases fitting TRBD1. The CDR3 is made up of 14 amino acids. V gave up 5 bases and J gave up 2 bases; unmatched junction bases: 4. Per the germline V gene, CDR1 is SGHTA and CDR2 is FQGTGA. CDR3 in amino acids: CASSLRTGNYGYTF. CDR3 nucleotide sequence: TGTGCCAGCAGCCTTCGGACAGGGAACTATGGCTACACCTTC.

Only one count was recorded for this clone. Germline is not matched at one junction end, which may reflect a read error. J is TRBJ2-1 and V is TRBV7-7; D uncertain. The CDR3 spans 13 residues. Germline CDR1 is SSHAT and CDR2 is FNYEAQ (reference sequence). The CDR3, as DNA: TGTGCTAGCAGCTTAGGTTCCTACAATGAGCAGTTCTTC. Translating it yields CASSLGSYNEQFF.

The chain links TRBV5-6 to TRBJ1-4, with unresolved D. This CDR3 has 14 residues. CDR1 SGHDT and CDR2 YYEEEE come from the germline V gene. V was shortened by 0 bases and J by 7 bases, with 10 bases between the two germline ends. CDR3 DNA sequence: TGTGCCAGCAGCTTGGGGCAGAATCTTGAAAAACTGTTTTTT. It encodes CASSLGQNLEKLFF.

The rearrangement joins TRBV29-1 to TRBJ1-2; the D is unclear. V dropped 8 bases and J dropped 2 bases, with 15 bases sitting between them. The CDR3 has 13 residues. In germline, CDR1 is SQVTM, CDR2 ANQGSEA. The CDR3 bases are TGCAGCTCGAAGGACGCCCTGAACTATGGCTACACCTTC. Its translation: CSSKDALNYGYTF.

This chain joins TRBV19 and TRBJ2-1; maybe TRBD2 (5 bases). This CDR3 is built from 13 residues. The V end lost 5 bases, the J end lost 6 bases, and 11 bases lay between the germline ends. The germline CDR1 and CDR2 sequences are LNHDA and SQIVND (reference sequence). CDR3 in amino acids: CASSFGGGNEQFF. As DNA, the CDR3 is TGTGCCAGTAGTTTTGGCGGAGGCAATGAGCAGTTCTTC.

V gene TRBV7-2 combines with J gene TRBJ2-5; maybe TRBD2 (6 bases). CDR1 is SGHTA, CDR2 FQGNSA, per germline. Trimming removed 3 bases from V and 1 base from J, with 9 bases in between. There are 14 residues in the CDR3. CDR3 sequence reads: CASSFRGIQETQYF. The CDR3 region has the DNA TGTGCCAGCAGCTTCCGGGGGATCCAAGAGACCCAGTACTTC.

The V call is TRBV5-8, the J call TRBJ1-6; the match to TRBD1 covers 7 bases. Trimming cost V 3 bases and J 9 bases; bases outside gene matches: 9. Germline CDR1 SGHTS, CDR2 YDEGEE. CDR3 length: 15 residues. CDR3 coding DNA: TGTGCCAGCAGCTATAGGACAGGAGCGGGTTCACCCCTCCACTTT. Residues: CASSYRTGAGSPLHF.

V usage is TRBV2 and J usage is TRBJ1-2, with TRBD1 matching over 7 bases. The CDR3 has 11 residues. Trimming took 6 bases from V and 8 from J; bases not matched to a gene: 3. Germline values: CDR1 SNHLY, CDR2 FYNNEI. The CDR3, as DNA: TGTGCCAGCAGGGAACAGGGGGGCTACACCTTC. Its translation: CASREQGGYTF.

V is TRBV19 and J is TRBJ2-3; unclear D gene. V dropped 1 base and J dropped 6 bases, with 11 bases sitting between them. CDR3 length: 14 residues. Germline values: CDR1 LNHDA, CDR2 SQIVND (reference sequence). CDR3 coding DNA: TGTGCCAGTAGTATAGCGTCAGGAACGGATACGCAGTATTTT. Protein: CASSIASGTDTQYF. Looking up the rest from reference TRBV19 and TRBJ2-3 gives the full variable domain: DGGITQSPKYLFRKEGQNVTLSCEQNLNHDAMYWYRQDPGQGLRLIYYSQIVNDFQKGDIAEGYSVSREKKESFPLTVTSAQKNPTAFYLCASSIASGTDTQYFGPGTRLTVL.